A selection of T cell receptor beta chains follows, all from one sample in a study of shared clonotypes between healthy human individuals. Assay: immunoSEQ multiplex PCR; the TCRdb copy retains only in-frame clones and omits some. The sample lists hundreds of thousands of clones, around 96% occurring once. What was sequenced was naive CD8+ T cells sorted from blood. These receptors were obtained from a man between 25 and 39 years old in good health. The CDR3 runs from the conserved cysteine through the conserved F or W. The D gene is left open where the match is weak.

j_call v_call d_call cdr3_nt cdr3_aa
TRBJ2-7 TRBV30 TRBD2 TGTGCCTGGCGGGGACTACAAATCTACGAGCAGTACTTC CAWRGLQIYEQYF
TRBJ2-7 TRBV28 - TGTGCTTCAAGAGATGTCGGGGATTACGAGCAGTACTTC CASRDVGDYEQYF
TRBJ1-3 TRBV6-5 - TGTGCCAGCAGCCTATCATTCTCTGGAAACACCATATATTTT CASSLSFSGNTIYF
TRBJ2-7 TRBV9 - TGTGCCAGCAGCCCAGTCAGTCGGGAGCAGGGGGAGCAGTACTTC CASSPVSREQGEQYF
TRBJ1-5 TRBV19 - TGTGCCAGTAGTCAGGACACCTTCAATCAGCCCCAGCATTTT CASSQDTFNQPQHF
TRBJ2-1 TRBV19 TRBD1 TGTGCCAGTAGTACGACAGGGGGAAGCTCCTACAATGAGCAGTTCTTC CASSTTGGSSYNEQFF
TRBJ1-4 TRBV6-5 TRBD1 TGTGCCAGCAGTTACCGGGCAGGGGGCGCCGATGAAAAACTGTTTTTT CASSYRAGGADEKLFF
TRBJ2-7 TRBV5-8 TRBD2 TGTGCCAGCAGCAGGGGACTAGCGGGAGCCTACGAGCAGTACTTC CASSRGLAGAYEQYF
TRBJ2-1 TRBV7-9 TRBD2 TGTGCCAGCAGGACTAGCGGGCACAATGAGCAGTTCTTC CASRTSGHNEQFF
TRBJ2-3 TRBV7-8 TRBD2 TGTGCCAGCAGCCTCCCTAGCGGGAGAGCAACAGATACGCAGTATTTT CASSLPSGRATDTQYF